The clone carrying this T cell receptor beta chain was observed at least ten times. The target antigen is unknown. The data were taken from a study of early T cells in non-severe SARS-CoV-2 infection. Study results and caveats: VDJdb-based annotation leaned toward anti-spike CD8 responses and missed private and CD4 specificities.

The CDR3 has 16 amino acids. Germline V CDR1 and CDR2: DFQATT, SNEGSKA (reference sequence). Trimming removed 3 bases from V and 10 bases from J; junction bases left unmatched: 18. Each single cDNA molecule received a unique molecular identifier. TCRdb passed the 5' RACE reads through MiXCR, listing each CDR3 protein once. The sample carries about 60,000 distinct CDR3 sequences, more than 8.5% recorded once. Material for sequencing was whole blood. This TCR was recovered from an adult who was a healthcare worker with PCR-confirmed SARS-CoV-2 infection or an uninfected control (not recorded which). The V gene is TRBV20-1, the J gene TRBJ1-1, with TRBD1 matching 9 bases. CDR3 nucleotides: TGCAGTGCTAGGAGACCCCAACAGGGGGCAAGTCTTGGAGCTTTCTTT. It specifies CSARRPQQGASLGAFF.